A single sample is the source of the 28 T cell receptor beta chains below, sequenced in a study of beta chain features in type 1 diabetes (dated by TCRdb to between 2017 and 2018). The library was built by means of the immunoSEQ multiplex PCR assay. All of the isolated RNA was reverse transcribed with the High Capacity cDNA Reverse Transcription Kit, so expressed TCRB transcripts were sequenced. The table comes from immuneACCESS by way of TCRdb, which keeps in-frame sequences with V and J called. Part of the clones is missing from these tables; in studies checked, under half for an unresolved V gene and the rest for unknown reasons. The sample profile shows 240,000 or so clones; 68% of them were found once. In total, the top ten clones hold approximately 0.05% of the sample. Sequencing input: naive CD4+ T cells from blood. The label giving this sample's cell subset or site can be read as: true naive CD4+ T cells. Receptor source: a man younger than 40 in good health.

This chain joins TRBV30 and TRBJ2-3, with D unresolved. The CDR3 covers 14 residues. Germline V gene sequence: CDR1 GTSNPN, CDR2 SVGIG (reference sequence). The V gene lost 4 bases and the J gene lost 1 base, with 12 bases spanning the gap. CDR3 DNA sequence: TGTGCCTGGACAGAGCGTAGGGGCACAGATACGCAGTATTTT. Protein product: CAWTERRGTDTQYF.

The rearrangement uses TRBV6-1 and TRBJ1-4; no reliable D call. Germline CDR1 is MNHNS and CDR2 is SASEGT. The V end was cut by 7 bases, the J end by 7 bases, with 4 bases between. This CDR3 has 10 amino acids. The CDR3 coding sequence is TGTGCCAGCATAGGTGAAAAACTGTTTTTT. This gives the protein CASIGEKLFF.

For the CDR3, the DNA is TGTGCCAGCAGCTCAGGACTAGCGGGAGGTTTGTATGAGCAGTTCTTC. This gives the protein CASSSGLAGGLYEQFF. This sequence joins TRBV11-2 and TRBJ2-1, with TRBD2 matching over 14 bases. The junction had 7 bases not matched to a gene; V was cut back by 4 bases and J by 8 bases. This CDR3 comprises 16 residues. Germline loops: CDR1 SGHAT, CDR2 FQNNGV.

This clone occurred a few times. The sample contains more than one DNA sequence encoding this CDR3. The rearrangement links TRBV18 to TRBJ2-3; D uncertain. Deletions cut 3 bases from V and 6 bases from J, with 4 bases between. CDR3 size: 11 residues. In germline, CDR1 is KGHSH, CDR2 LQKENI. The DNA for the CDR3 is TGTGCCAGCTCACCGGGCGATACGCAGTATTTT. Encoded protein: CASSPGDTQYF. Variable domain in full (rest from reference TRBV18 and TRBJ2-3): NAGVMQNPRHLVRRRGQEARLRCSPMKGHSHVYWYRQLPEEGLKFMVYLQKENIIDESGMPKERFSAEFPKEGPSILRIQQVVRGDSAAYFCASSPGDTQYFGPGTRLTVL.

The chain recombines TRBV28 with TRBJ2-5; D is uncertain. This CDR3 is 15 amino acids long. CDR1 and CDR2 from the germline V gene are MDHEN and SYDVKM. The V gene lost 6 bases and the J gene lost 5 bases, with 19 bases spanning the gap. The CDR3 bases are TGTGCCAGCAGCCCCCTCCCCCCGCAAAGCGAGACCCAGTACTTC. Protein product: CASSPLPPQSETQYF. The full variable domain, with the rest looked up from reference TRBV28 and TRBJ2-5, is DVKVTQSSRYLVKRTGEKVFLECVQDMDHENMFWYRQDPGLGLRLIYFSYDVKMKEKGDIPEGYSVSREKKERFSLILESASTNQTSMYLCASSPLPPQSETQYFGPGTRLLVL.

This chain joins TRBV10-3 and TRBJ2-4, with 8 bases lining up with TRBD1. J gave up 6 bases and V 5 bases, and 12 bases lay outside the gene matches. Germline CDR1 is ENHRY and CDR2 is SYGVKD. This CDR3 region has 16 residues. The CDR3 loop is CAISLGDTDRGNIQYF. DNA for the CDR3: TGTGCCATCAGTCTAGGTGATACTGACAGGGGAAACATTCAGTACTTC.

V and J are TRBV25-1 and TRBJ2-7; the D is unclear. Trimming cost V 3 bases and J 2 bases, with 11 bases left between them. Germline CDR1 and CDR2: MGHDK and SYGVNS. The CDR3 covers 14 residues. The CDR3 is CASSDRSRTYEQYF. DNA of the CDR3: TGTGCCAGCAGTGACAGATCCAGGACCTACGAGCAGTACTTC.

This clone was observed a few times. This rearrangement joins TRBV9 to TRBJ2-3; D remains ambiguous. The germline CDR1 and CDR2 sequences are SGDLS and YYNGEE. V dropped 1 base and J dropped 4 bases, with 7 bases sitting between them. The CDR3 is made up of 13 amino acids. The CDR3 reads CASSVPSADTQYF. CDR3 in DNA: TGTGCCAGCAGCGTACCTTCGGCAGATACGCAGTATTTT.

This clone has only one observation. This chain uses TRBV30 with TRBJ2-3; D possibly corresponds to TRBD1 (6 bases). The germline CDR1 and CDR2 sequences are GTSNPN and SVGIG (reference sequence). CDR3 length: 14 residues. V lost 3 bases and J lost 0, with 10 bases in between. This chain's CDR3 is CAWSPGESTDTQYF. DNA for the CDR3: TGTGCCTGGAGCCCAGGGGAGAGCACAGATACGCAGTATTTT.

This clone was seen a handful of times. The DNA of the CDR3 is TGTGCCAGCAGCTTCCGACAGAACACTGAAGCTTTCTTT. It specifies CASSFRQNTEAFF. This sequence joins TRBV9 and TRBJ1-1; the D is unclear. The CDR3 runs to 13 residues. V was trimmed by 4 bases and J by 1 base, leaving 8 bases between them. The V gene's germline CDR1 is SGDLS and CDR2 YYNGEE.

The rearrangement joins TRBV29-1 to TRBJ2-3; D gene ambiguous. Trimming took 7 bases from V and 2 from J, leaving 7 bases between them. This CDR3 has 11 amino acids. Germline loops: CDR1 SQVTM, CDR2 ANQGSEA. The CDR3 DNA sequence: TGCAGCGCCGACCTCACAGATACGCAGTATTTT. This sequence encodes CSADLTDTQYF.

This clone was observed a single time. This chain uses TRBV7-9 with TRBJ2-1, with a tentative D call TRBD2 (5 bases). The CDR3 spans 15 residues. V was pared by 2 bases and J by 3 bases, with 11 bases between. The germline CDR1 and CDR2 sequences are SEHNR and FQNEAQ (reference sequence). The CDR3, as DNA: TGTGCCAGCAGCTTAAGCGTTGCGGGCTACAATGAGCAGTTCTTC. This encodes CASSLSVAGYNEQFF.

This rearrangement joins TRBV6-4 to TRBJ2-1; perhaps TRBD1 as D (7 bases). Germline V CDR1 and CDR2: MRHNA, SNTAGT. The CDR3 length is 15 residues. The V end lost 6 bases, the J end lost 6 bases, and 18 bases lay between the germline ends. The CDR3 sequence is CASSEQGLGGNEQFF. In DNA form, the CDR3 reads TGTGCCAGCAGCGAACAGGGGCTCGGGGGCAATGAGCAGTTCTTC.

On this clone itself: This sample also contains other DNA sequences that code for the same CDR3. The gene calls are TRBV30 and TRBJ1-1; no firm D call. V was trimmed by 2 bases and J by 1 base, leaving 5 bases between them. The CDR3 covers 12 residues. Germline V gene data show CDR1 as GTSNPN and CDR2 as SVGIG (reference sequence). DNA for the CDR3: TGTGCCTGGAGTCCAGGGAACACTGAAGCTTTCTTT. Amino acids: CAWSPGNTEAFF.

The CDR3 DNA sequence: TGTGCCAGCAGCTCCACAGGGTACTATGGCTACACCTTC. Its translation is CASSSTGYYGYTF. V usage is TRBV7-9 and J usage is TRBJ1-2; possibly TRBD1 for D (6 bases). Between the trimmed V and J ends, which lost 4 bases and 3 bases, there was a span of 9 bases. Germline values: CDR1 SEHNR, CDR2 FQNEAQ (reference sequence). The CDR3 spans 13 residues.

CDR3 DNA: TGTGCCAGCAGTTTATTAGTGGGGGCAGATACGCAGTATTTT. Amino acids: CASSLLVGADTQYF. V is TRBV28 and J is TRBJ2-3; D may match TRBD1 or TRBD2 (5 bases each). Germline-derived CDR1 and CDR2 are MDHEN and SYDVKM. Trimming stripped 1 base from V and 4 bases from J, with 9 bases between. This CDR3 contains 14 residues. The full variable domain, rest sourced from reference TRBV28 and TRBJ2-3, is DVKVTQSSRYLVKRTGEKVFLECVQDMDHENMFWYRQDPGLGLRLIYFSYDVKMKEKGDIPEGYSVSREKKERFSLILESASTNQTSMYLCASSLLVGADTQYFGPGTRLTVL.

The table lists this clone with a few counts. The CDR3 DNA reads TGTGCCAGCAGCGTAGTTAGCGGGAGTTCTGATGAGCAGTTCTTC. Translation: CASSVVSGSSDEQFF. This chain connects TRBV9 to TRBJ2-1, with TRBD2 matching 9 bases. Germline trimming cut 0 bases from V and 8 bases from J; bases unmatched to any gene: 6. The CDR3 is 15 residues long. CDR1 and CDR2 (germline): SGDLS, YYNGEE.

The chain joins TRBV30 to TRBJ1-6; no definite D call. CDR1 and CDR2 from the germline V gene are GTSNPN and SVGIG (reference sequence). The CDR3 runs to 14 residues. Deletions cut 3 bases from V and 5 bases from J, with 11 bases between. The CDR3 loop reads CAWSGTLNNSPLHF. CDR3 nucleotides: TGTGCCTGGAGCGGAACTCTGAATAATTCACCCCTCCACTTT.

The gene calls are TRBV30 and TRBJ2-5; 8 bases fit TRBD1. The J call is in doubt because the DNA end fits TRBJ2-7 better. Looked up from germline, CDR1 is GTSNPN and CDR2 is SVGIG (reference sequence). The CDR3 runs to 13 residues. The CDR3 bases are TGTGCCTGGAGTAGGACAGGGATTTACGAGCAGTACTTC. Amino acids: CAWSRTGIYEQYF.

The CDR3 spells CASSSSLAVSYNEQFF. CDR3 coding DNA: TGTGCCAGCAGCTCGTCCCTAGCGGTTTCCTACAATGAGCAGTTCTTC. This chain joins TRBV5-4 and TRBJ2-1; 7 bases line up with TRBD2. CDR1 is SGHNT, CDR2 YYREEE, per germline (reference sequence). V lost 3 bases, J lost 1 base, and 7 bases stayed unmatched. CDR3 length: 16 residues.

The chain is built from TRBV10-3 and TRBJ2-3, with TRBD2 identical over 10 bases. CDR1 is ENHRY, CDR2 SYGVKD, per germline. This CDR3 spans 15 amino acids. V lost 6 bases and J lost 0; bases outside the gene matches: 3. Here the CDR3 reads CAISTSGKSTDTQYF. CDR3 DNA: TGTGCCATCAGCACTAGCGGGAAAAGCACAGATACGCAGTATTTT.

V is TRBV9 and J is TRBJ2-2, with no clear D. CDR1 is SGDLS and CDR2 is YYNGEE in the germline V gene. This CDR3 has 13 amino acids. Trimming cost V 0 bases and J 3 bases, with 3 bases left between them. CDR3 nucleotide sequence: TGTGCCAGCAGCGTAGAGCACACCGGGGAGCTGTTTTTT. Translated: CASSVEHTGELFF.

The count of this clone is one. This chain joins TRBV30 and TRBJ2-7; TRBD1 matches 9 bases. There are 14 residues in the CDR3. J lost 6 bases, V lost 4 bases, and 10 bases had no gene match. From germline, CDR1 is GTSNPN and CDR2 SVGIG (reference sequence). The DNA for the CDR3 is TGTGCCTGGAAGCCCGAGTTGACAGGGGGCGAGCAGTACTTC. Amino acids: CAWKPELTGGEQYF.

The chain joins TRBV7-8 to TRBJ2-1; a possible D gene is TRBD2 (6 bases). Germline CDR1 reads SGHVS; CDR2 reads FQNEAQ. The ends were cut back, 0 bases at V and 8 bases at J, with 11 bases in the middle. The CDR3 contains 14 residues. In DNA, the CDR3 is TGTGCCAGCAGCTTAGCGCATCGGGACTATGAGCAGTTCTTC. Translating gives CASSLAHRDYEQFF.

This clone was observed a handful of times. The rearrangement links TRBV30 to TRBJ2-3; D is ambiguous. This CDR3 has 13 amino acids. The germline CDR1 and CDR2 sequences are GTSNPN and SVGIG (reference sequence). The germline V and J ends were trimmed by 3 bases and 0 bases, with 7 bases remaining between them. The CDR3 DNA is TGTGCCTGGAGAACTTCTAGCACAGATACGCAGTATTTT. Its translation: CAWRTSSTDTQYF.

This chain uses TRBV9 with TRBJ2-5, with 8 bases lining up with TRBD2. This CDR3 spans 16 amino acids. Germline CDR1 reads SGDLS; CDR2 reads YYNGEE. Trimming at V came to 0 bases and at J to 1 base, leaving 5 bases not matched to a gene. CDR3 protein: CASSVAAGERQETQYF. The CDR3 DNA reads TGTGCCAGCAGCGTAGCAGCGGGGGAACGCCAAGAGACCCAGTACTTC.

This clone was seen a few times. The J gene is TRBJ2-5, the V gene TRBV15; D may be TRBD1 (6 bases). V shed 5 bases and J shed 2 bases, with 15 bases lying between them. Germline assignment: CDR1 LNHNV and CDR2 YYDKDF (reference sequence). This CDR3 is built from 15 residues. CDR3 DNA sequence: TGTGCCACCAGCCCGTTCAGGGGAATTCAAGAGACCCAGTACTTC. Amino acid sequence: CATSPFRGIQETQYF.

Turning to this clone: In the same sample, other DNA sequences code for this CDR3. The rearrangement links TRBV30 to TRBJ2-1; 7 bases line up with TRBD2. The CDR3 length is 13 residues. Losses at the gene ends were 4 bases for V and 0 bases for J; bases not matched to a gene: 0. CDR1 and CDR2 from the germline V gene are GTSNPN and SVGIG (reference sequence). The CDR3 loop is CAWTGGSYNEQFF. Written as DNA, the CDR3 is TGTGCCTGGACGGGGGGCTCCTACAATGAGCAGTTCTTC.